Following are 27 T cell receptor beta chains from one sample sequenced in a study of response to subunit inactivated influenza vaccine. Each CDR3 protein gets one entry after TCRdb re-called the RT-PCR reads with MiXCR. This sample has over 800,000 distinct CDR3 sequences, with approximately 22% found just once. This specimen consisted of PBMCs from blood, obtained about 5 days after vaccination. These receptors came from a man aged 45-65 years who received an inactivated influenza vaccine.

This clonotype was recorded a few times. The gene calls are TRBV5-5 and TRBJ2-1; no clear D gene. Trimming pared 4 bases from V and 3 bases from J, leaving 11 bases between. Germline V gene lookup returns CDR1 SGHKS and CDR2 YYEKEE (reference sequence). The CDR3 has 14 amino acids. This chain's CDR3 is CASSPDRFYNEQFF. The CDR3 DNA is TGTGCCAGCAGCCCCGACCGGTTCTACAATGAGCAGTTCTTC.

The V call is TRBV20-1, the J call TRBJ1-5, with 9 bases aligning to TRBD1. This CDR3 spans 15 amino acids. Trimming at V came to 2 bases and at J to 5 bases, leaving 7 bases not matched to a gene. CDR1 is DFQATT, CDR2 SNEGSKA, per germline (reference sequence). In DNA form, the CDR3 reads TGCAGTGCTAGATTGACAGGGGGTAACTATCAGCCCCAGCATTTT. Amino acid sequence: CSARLTGGNYQPQHF.

This clonotype was counted ten times or more. The V call is TRBV5-5, the J call TRBJ2-1; D assignment may be TRBD1 or TRBD2 (5 bases each). Germline CDR1 reads SGHKS; CDR2 reads YYEKEE (reference sequence). Trimming took off 3 bases at V and 0 bases at J, with 16 bases between the two ends. The length of the CDR3 is 17 residues. CDR3 region: CASSSNTGRSSYNEQFF. The CDR3 nucleotides read TGTGCCAGCAGCTCTAATACGGGGCGAAGCTCCTACAATGAGCAGTTCTTC.

The J gene is TRBJ2-3, the V gene TRBV12-5; D is perhaps TRBD2 (6 bases). Trimming removed 6 bases from V and 2 bases from J, with 12 bases in between. Germline V lookup: CDR1 LGHNT, CDR2 FRNRAP. The CDR3 has 14 amino acids. The CDR3 reads CASGTSLTTDTQYF. In DNA, the CDR3 is TGTGCTAGTGGGACTAGTTTGACCACAGATACGCAGTATTTT. The full variable domain, its missing parts supplied by reference TRBV12-5 and TRBJ2-3, is DARVTQTPRHKVTEMGQEVTMRCQPILGHNTVFWYRQTMMQGLELLAYFRNRAPLDDSGMPKDRFSAEMPDATLATLKIQPSEPRDSAVYFCASGTSLTTDTQYFGPGTRLTVL.

CDR3 DNA sequence: TGCGCCAGCAGGGGACAGGGTGAAGCTTTCTTT. Translation: CASRGQGEAFF. This chain links TRBV5-1 with TRBJ1-1, with 9 bases matching TRBD1. Trimming cost V 5 bases and J 7 bases; bases outside gene matches: 0. This CDR3 is built from 11 residues. Germline V gene data show CDR1 as SGHRS and CDR2 as YFSETQ. Using reference TRBV5-1 and TRBJ1-1 for the parts outside the CDR3, the full variable domain is KAGVTQTPRYLIKTRGQQVTLSCSPISGHRSVSWYQQTPGQGLQFLFEYFSETQRNKGNFPGRFSGRQFSNSRSEMNVSTLELGDSALYLCASRGQGEAFFGQGTRLTVV.

This clonotype was detected a few times. The CDR3 nucleotides are TGCGCCAGCAGGGGTCCTGGGGCCTACGAGCAGTACTTC. Translating gives CASRGPGAYEQYF. The chain joins TRBV4-1 to TRBJ2-7; D ambiguous. This CDR3 is built from 13 residues. The V gene lost 6 bases and the J gene lost 2 bases, with 11 bases spanning the gap. CDR1 and CDR2 (germline): MGHRA, YSYEKL.

This clonotype was found a few times. The chain couples TRBV10-3 to TRBJ2-1; D is undetermined. V was pared by 3 bases and J by 4 bases, with 16 bases between. The CDR3 runs to 16 residues. Per the germline V gene, CDR1 is ENHRY and CDR2 is SYGVKD. CDR3 sequence: CAISDVPGTSYNEQFF. CDR3 nucleotide sequence: TGTGCCATCAGTGACGTACCGGGTACCTCATACAATGAGCAGTTCTTC.

The V call is TRBV12-5, the J call TRBJ2-5; a possible D gene is TRBD2 (6 bases). V dropped 5 bases and J dropped 5 bases, with 12 bases sitting between them. Germline V gene data show CDR1 as LGHNT and CDR2 as FRNRAP. There are 13 residues in the CDR3. The CDR3 spells CASGPGTWETQYF. The CDR3 bases are TGTGCTAGTGGTCCCGGGACTTGGGAGACCCAGTACTTC.

This clonotype was counted a few times. The chain recombines TRBV20-1 with TRBJ2-1; unclear D gene. The V gene lost 7 bases and the J gene lost 7 bases, with 17 bases spanning the gap. CDR1 DFQATT and CDR2 SNEGSKA come from the germline V gene (reference sequence). This CDR3 has 13 amino acids. CDR3 coding DNA: TGCAGTGTAGGACGGACGATTGGAAATGAGCAGTTCTTC. Translated, it gives CSVGRTIGNEQFF.

This rearrangement joins TRBV18 to TRBJ1-1; 12 bases fit TRBD1. The germline V gene encodes CDR1 KGHSH and CDR2 LQKENI. The CDR3 loop spans 13 amino acids. V lost 1 base to trimming and J lost 9 bases; unmatched junction nucleotides: 0. The CDR3 sequence: CASSPRDRGQAFF. DNA of the CDR3: TGTGCCAGCTCACCACGGGACAGGGGGCAAGCTTTCTTT.

The chain has TRBV7-3 and TRBJ1-3, with 8 bases aligning to TRBD1. This CDR3 has 14 residues. The trim removed 2 bases at V and 4 bases at J, leaving 1 base unmatched. Germline CDR1 is SGHTA and CDR2 is FQGTGA. This CDR3 is CASSLGDRGNTIYF. The CDR3 DNA reads TGTGCCAGCAGCTTAGGGGACAGGGGAAACACCATATATTTT.

This clonotype was seen at least ten times. The genes are TRBV6-5 and TRBJ2-1; TRBD2 matches 8 bases. Germline lookup yields CDR1 MNHEY and CDR2 SVGAGI. J was trimmed by 5 bases and V by 3 bases; bases with no gene match: 9. This CDR3 has 16 residues. CDR3 in DNA: TGTGCCAGCAGTTATTCGTACGGGACTAGAGACAATGAGCAGTTCTTC. This gives the protein CASSYSYGTRDNEQFF.

This clonotype occurred a few times. This chain uses TRBV5-6 with TRBJ2-7; possibly TRBD1 or TRBD2 for D (7 bases each). CDR3 length: 15 residues. V dropped 4 bases and J dropped 7 bases, with 21 bases sitting between them. The germline gives CDR1 SGHDT, CDR2 YYEEEE. The CDR3 DNA reads TGTGCCAGCAGCCTGGGAGGGGGCACCTACGGGGAGCAGTACTTC. Its translation: CASSLGGGTYGEQYF.

The chain joins TRBV20-1 to TRBJ1-2; D is undetermined. Per germline, CDR1 DFQATT and CDR2 SNEGSKA (reference sequence). The CDR3 totals 12 residues. The V and J ends lost 6 bases and 8 bases respectively, with 16 bases between them. The CDR3 protein is CSARSRPEGYTF. DNA for the CDR3: TGCAGTGCCCGGAGCAGACCGGAGGGCTACACCTTC.

The rearrangement uses TRBV6-5 and TRBJ2-1; the match to TRBD2 covers 11 bases. The germline gives CDR1 MNHEY, CDR2 SVGAGI. Trimming at V came to 0 bases and at J to 14 bases, leaving 3 bases not matched to a gene. This CDR3 has 13 residues. CDR3 nucleotides: TGTGCCAGCAGTTACTCGATACTAGCGGGGGAGTTCTTC. It specifies CASSYSILAGEFF.

The V and J genes are TRBV13 and TRBJ1-4, with D hard to call. Germline V gives CDR1 PRHDT, CDR2 FYEKMQ (reference sequence). Trimming stripped 0 bases from V and 4 bases from J, with 12 bases between. CDR3 length: 16 residues. DNA for the CDR3: TGTGCCAGCAGCTTAGGCCTGCCACCATATAATGAAAAACTGTTTTTT. Translation gives CASSLGLPPYNEKLFF.

V is TRBV4-2 and J is TRBJ2-5; no reliable D call. This CDR3 contains 15 residues. V was shortened by 3 bases and J by 4 bases, with 15 bases between the two germline ends. Per the germline V gene, CDR1 is LGHNA and CDR2 is YNFKEQ. The CDR3 sequence is CASSHTVGPGETQYF. CDR3 sequence (DNA): TGTGCCAGCAGCCACACTGTGGGCCCTGGAGAGACCCAGTACTTC.

The genes are TRBV9 and TRBJ2-5; TRBD2 matches at 10 bases. This CDR3 has 16 residues. The V gene end was trimmed by 0 bases and the J gene end by 5 bases; junction bases not matched to a gene: 7. Germline V lookup: CDR1 SGDLS, CDR2 YYNGEE. CDR3 amino acids: CASSVESGRAGETQYF. In DNA form, the CDR3 reads TGTGCCAGCAGCGTAGAAAGCGGGAGGGCCGGGGAGACCCAGTACTTC.

The rearrangement uses TRBV29-1 and TRBJ2-5, with D maybe TRBD2 (5 bases). CDR1 is SQVTM, CDR2 ANQGSEA, per germline. Trimming removed 1 base at V and 5 bases at J, with 11 bases between. The CDR3 is 13 residues long. The DNA for the CDR3 is TGCAGCGTTGAAGGCCTAGCCGGTGAGACCCAGTACTTC. Its translation: CSVEGLAGETQYF. Together with reference TRBV29-1 and TRBJ2-5, the CDR3 gives the full variable domain: SAVISQKPSRDICQRGTSLTIQCQVDSQVTMMFWYRQQPGQSLTLIATANQGSEATYESGFVIDKFPISRPNLTFSTLTVSNMSPEDSSIYLCSVEGLAGETQYFGPGTRLLVL.

The genes are TRBV18 and TRBJ2-5, with 10 bases fitting TRBD2. The germline V gene has CDR1 KGHSH and CDR2 LQKENI. The CDR3 loop spans 16 amino acids. V shed 1 base, J shed 5 bases, and the junction held 7 bases outside the gene matches. Here the CDR3 DNA reads TGTGCCAGCTCACCACGAAGCGGGGGGGCCACGGAGACCCAGTACTTC. Translating gives CASSPRSGGATETQYF.

The chain is built from TRBV4-2 and TRBJ1-4; D may be TRBD1 (5 bases). Trimming stripped 6 bases from V and 7 bases from J, with 12 bases between. Germline-derived CDR1 and CDR2 are LGHNA and YNFKEQ. CDR3 size: 13 residues. The CDR3 region has the DNA TGTGCCAGCAGATTCCGGGGGGGTGAAAAACTGTTTTTT. Translating it yields CASRFRGGEKLFF.

This clonotype was detected a few times. The V and J genes are TRBV7-9 and TRBJ2-7; D is possibly TRBD1 (6 bases). V was cut by 5 bases and J by 4 bases, with 18 bases left in between. The CDR3 sequence is 15 residues long. Germline V lookup: CDR1 SEHNR, CDR2 FQNEAQ (reference sequence). CDR3 DNA sequence: TGTGCCAGCAGCCGAATTCGGCAGGGGAGATACGAGCAGTACTTC. Its translation is CASSRIRQGRYEQYF.

This clonotype has just a few counts. V is TRBV4-1 and J is TRBJ2-7; the D gene could be TRBD1 or TRBD2 (5 bases each). There are 15 residues in the CDR3. Germline-derived CDR1 and CDR2 are MGHRA and YSYEKL. V was clipped by 0 bases and J by 4 bases, with 13 bases between them. CDR3 DNA sequence: TGCGCCAGCAGCCAAGATCCAGGGAGTCAATACGAGCAGTACTTC. Protein sequence: CASSQDPGSQYEQYF.

This clonotype has a handful of counts. The V and J genes are TRBV15 and TRBJ2-3; TRBD2 matches 9 bases. This CDR3 has 16 residues. Trimming took 0 bases from V and 5 from J; bases not matched to a gene: 6. The V gene's germline CDR1 is LNHNV and CDR2 YYDKDF (reference sequence). CDR3 coding DNA: TGTGCCACCAGCAGAGATCTGGCGGGAGGGCGAGATACGCAGTATTTT. Translating gives CATSRDLAGGRDTQYF. Using reference TRBV15 and TRBJ2-3 for the parts outside the CDR3, the full variable domain is DAMVIQNPRYQVTQFGKPVTLSCSQTLNHNVMYWYQQKSSQAPKLLFHYYDKDFNNEADTPDNFQSRRPNTSFCFLDIRSPGLGDTAMYLCATSRDLAGGRDTQYFGPGTRLTVL.

The table lists this clonotype with a count of one. The gene calls are TRBV6-2 or TRBV6-3 and TRBJ1-5, with D tentatively TRBD1 (5 bases). This CDR3 region has 15 residues. Trimming removed 6 bases from V and 2 bases from J, with 14 bases in between. Per germline, CDR1 MNHEY and CDR2 SVGEGT. CDR3 residues: CASRKGPGGNQPQHF. CDR3 nucleotides: TGTGCCAGCAGAAAGGGTCCGGGGGGCAATCAGCCCCAGCATTTT.

This chain uses TRBV7-9 with TRBJ2-5, with 8 bases aligning to TRBD2. The CDR3 totals 15 residues. The V gene's germline CDR1 is SEHNR and CDR2 FQNEAQ (reference sequence). Losses at the gene ends were 7 bases for V and 4 bases for J; bases not matched to a gene: 11. The CDR3 loop reads CASTISGTAGETQYF. For the CDR3, the DNA is TGTGCCAGCACCATTAGCGGGACGGCGGGAGAGACCCAGTACTTC. Together with reference TRBV7-9 and TRBJ2-5, the CDR3 gives the full variable domain: DTGVSQNPRHKITKRGQNVTFRCDPISEHNRLYWYRQTLGQGPEFLTYFQNEAQLEKSRLLSDRFSAERPKGSFSTLEIQRTEQGDSAMYLCASTISGTAGETQYFGPGTRLLVL.

With respect to this clonotype: At one of its ends the junction is not consistent with the germline gene, which may arise from a read error. The V gene is TRBV7-9, the J gene TRBJ2-1; D is perhaps TRBD2 (5 bases). The CDR3 runs 14 residues. Germline lookup yields CDR1 SEHNR and CDR2 FQNEAQ (reference sequence). In nucleotides, the CDR3 is TGTGCCAGCAGCTTACCTGACTCGGGGTTGTTCGAGATCTTC. Translating gives CASSLPDSGLFEIF.